Shown below are 27 T cell receptor beta chains from a single sample sequenced in a study of CXCR3-negative and CXCR3-positive naive CD8 T cells. TRB cDNA libraries were made by UMI-labeled 5' RACE. From the 5' RACE reads, TCRdb lists one entry per CDR3 protein and no DNA. The listing contains fewer than 80,000 distinct CDR3 sequences. The sample consisted of naive CXCR3- CD8+ T cells from blood. Subset meaning: CD45RO-CCR7+CD27+CD95- naive CD8+ T cells lacking CXCR3 (TNR3-). The receptors stem from a human donor in good health. Some clones in this sample may be carry-over from other donors' samples.

The chain recombines TRBV20-1 with TRBJ2-5; TCRdb reports TRBD2, a call that lacks DNA to check it against. In germline, CDR1 is DFQATT, CDR2 SNEGSKA (reference sequence). The CDR3 has 19 amino acids. CDR3 sequence reads: CSAPTELSGRARDQETQYF.

The CDR3 is CSARLGEADYNEQFF. This chain links TRBV20-1 with TRBJ2-1; TCRdb reports TRBD2, a call that lacks DNA to check it against. Germline V gene sequence: CDR1 DFQATT, CDR2 SNEGSKA (reference sequence). The CDR3 runs 15 residues.

CDR3 residues: CASSSWGLTNTGELFF. The chain combines TRBV11-3 with TRBJ2-2; the D gene TCRdb calls, TRBD2, cannot be checked with no DNA. This CDR3 region has 16 residues. Germline CDR1 is SGHNT and CDR2 is YENEEA.

The rearrangement joins TRBV19 to TRBJ2-7; TCRdb's D gene call, TRBD2, goes unchecked for lack of DNA. The CDR3 covers 15 residues. The V gene's germline CDR1 is LNHDA and CDR2 SQIVND (reference sequence). The CDR3 sequence is CASSWSGRADYEQYF.

The rearrangement uses TRBV4-1 and TRBJ2-7. The CDR3 loop spans 13 amino acids. Looked up from germline, CDR1 is MGHRA and CDR2 is YSYEKL. Here the CDR3 reads CASSQVSTSEQYF.

J is TRBJ1-1 and V is TRBV6-5; the TCRdb call, TRBD1, lacks DNA for checking. Germline values: CDR1 MNHEY, CDR2 SVGAGI. The CDR3 extends over 18 amino acids. This chain's CDR3 is CASSYVRDRVNTNTEAFF.

The chain is built from TRBV13 and TRBJ1-5; the TCRdb D gene call, TRBD1, has no DNA to confirm it. The germline V gene has CDR1 PRHDT and CDR2 FYEKMQ (reference sequence). The length of the CDR3 is 16 residues. The CDR3 sequence is CASSFTSGTENQPQHF.

The genes are TRBV10-3 and TRBJ2-7. Per the germline V gene, CDR1 is ENHRY and CDR2 is SYGVKD. The CDR3 covers 15 residues. The CDR3: CAISASVAVGHEQYF.

The chain employs TRBV20-1 and TRBJ2-2; TCRdb's assignment of TRBD2 cannot be checked, as there is no DNA. The germline gives CDR1 DFQATT, CDR2 SNEGSKA (reference sequence). This CDR3 contains 15 residues. The chain's CDR3 is CSARDWEGPPGELFF.

V usage is TRBV9 and J usage is TRBJ2-7; the D gene TCRdb calls, TRBD1, cannot be checked with no DNA. This CDR3 spans 12 amino acids. Germline CDR1 reads SGDLS; CDR2 reads YYNGEE. The CDR3 region is CASSANRGEQYF.

The genes are TRBV4-2 and TRBJ1-1. This CDR3 comprises 15 residues. Germline assignment: CDR1 LGHNA and CDR2 YNFKEQ. This CDR3 reads CASSQEFGENTEAFF.

This chain joins TRBV7-9 and TRBJ2-4. Germline loops: CDR1 SEHNR, CDR2 FQNEAQ (reference sequence). The CDR3 loop spans 15 amino acids. CDR3 amino acids: CASSLVTSAKNIQYF.

The genes are TRBV5-5 and TRBJ2-5; TCRdb's assignment of TRBD1 cannot be checked, as there is no DNA. The length of the CDR3 is 14 residues. The germline V gene has CDR1 SGHKS and CDR2 YYEKEE (reference sequence). The CDR3 sequence is CASSLGAGKETQYF.

The V gene is TRBV20-1, the J gene TRBJ2-5; lacking DNA, the TRBD2 call made by TCRdb goes unchecked. Looked up from germline, CDR1 is DFQATT and CDR2 is SNEGSKA (reference sequence). The CDR3 spans 14 residues. CDR3 sequence reads: CSARASDAQETQYF.

The chain couples TRBV29-1 to TRBJ2-1; TCRdb lists TRBD1, though no DNA is available to test this call. Germline CDR1 and CDR2: SQVTM and ANQGSEA. CDR3 length equals 16 residues. CDR3 in amino acids: CSIDGVGTGSLNEQFF.

The chain is built from TRBV24-1 and TRBJ2-5. The CDR3 length is 11 residues. The germline CDR1 and CDR2 sequences are KGHDR and SFDVKD. CDR3 sequence: CATSDWKTQYF.

The V call is TRBV4-1, the J call TRBJ2-7; TCRdb's D call of TRBD1 is untestable without DNA. Germline V CDR1 and CDR2: MGHRA, YSYEKL. The CDR3 is 15 amino acids. CDR3 sequence: CASSQAVSEGYEQYF.

This chain links TRBV12-3 or TRBV12-4 with TRBJ1-5. This CDR3 region has 15 residues. This CDR3 reads CASSLAGYSNQPQHF.

The CDR3 sequence is CSVEDGGYGYTF. The chain employs TRBV29-1 and TRBJ1-2; no DNA is available, so the TRBD1 call from TCRdb remains unchecked. Germline V gene sequence: CDR1 SQVTM, CDR2 ANQGSEA. The length of the CDR3 is 12 residues. Drawing the rest from reference TRBV29-1 and TRBJ1-2, the complete variable domain is SAVISQKPSRDICQRGTSLTIQCQVDSQVTMMFWYRQQPGQSLTLIATANQGSEATYESGFVIDKFPISRPNLTFSTLTVSNMSPEDSSIYLCSVEDGGYGYTFGSGTRLTVV.

The chain is built from TRBV19 and TRBJ2-7; absent DNA, TCRdb's TRBD2 call cannot be checked. Germline V lookup: CDR1 LNHDA, CDR2 SQIVND (reference sequence). This CDR3 region has 13 residues. The CDR3 here is CASAAGGGLEQYF.

V and J are TRBV7-6 and TRBJ2-1; TCRdb names TRBD1, which stays unverified in the absence of DNA. In germline, CDR1 is SGHVS, CDR2 FNYEAQ. The CDR3 totals 15 residues. The CDR3 region is CASQAGRESYNEQFF.

The chain recombines TRBV5-1 with TRBJ1-1. The CDR3 is made up of 12 amino acids. The V gene's germline CDR1 is SGHRS and CDR2 YFSETQ. This CDR3 is CASSLDDTEAFF.

The genes are TRBV15 and TRBJ2-1; TCRdb indicates TRBD1, and absent DNA this call remains unverified. Germline V gene data show CDR1 as LNHNV and CDR2 as YYDKDF (reference sequence). The CDR3 has 17 amino acids. The CDR3: CATSTSGTVSSYNEQFF.

The CDR3 loop reads CSVTGGSESYGYTF. V and J are TRBV29-1 and TRBJ1-2; no DNA is available, so the TRBD1 call from TCRdb remains unchecked. CDR3 length: 14 amino acids. The V gene's germline CDR1 is SQVTM and CDR2 ANQGSEA.

The rearrangement uses TRBV19 and TRBJ1-5; TCRdb's D call of TRBD1 is untestable without DNA. The CDR3 is 14 amino acids. Germline V gene data show CDR1 as LNHDA and CDR2 as SQIVND (reference sequence). The CDR3 sequence is CASSRRDREQPQHF.

CDR3 region: CASGPPVSGYTF. The genes are TRBV27 and TRBJ1-2; TCRdb selects TRBD1, and the lack of DNA leaves this call unchecked. Germline V gene sequence: CDR1 MNHEY, CDR2 SMNVEV (reference sequence). There are 12 residues in the CDR3.

The chain couples TRBV28 to TRBJ2-7; TCRdb selects TRBD1, and the lack of DNA leaves this call unchecked. CDR1 is MDHEN, CDR2 SYDVKM, per germline. The CDR3 consists of 13 residues. The chain's CDR3 is CASSLGGNREQYF.